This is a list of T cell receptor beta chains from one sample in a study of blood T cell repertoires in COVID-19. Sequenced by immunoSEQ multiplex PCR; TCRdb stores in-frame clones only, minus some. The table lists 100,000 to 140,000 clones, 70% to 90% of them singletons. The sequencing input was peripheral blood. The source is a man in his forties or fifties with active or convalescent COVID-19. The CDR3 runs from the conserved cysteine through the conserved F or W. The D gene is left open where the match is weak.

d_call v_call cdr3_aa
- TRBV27 CASSPGQFKPQHF
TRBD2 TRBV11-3 CASSGYSGSNEQFF
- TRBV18 CASSPPQSGANVLTF
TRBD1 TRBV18 CASSIGQGGWETQYF
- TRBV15 CATSRDLGRQHF
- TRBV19 CASSIERQAPLGTEAFF
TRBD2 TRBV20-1 CSASLPAGGPLDTQYF
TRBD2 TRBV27 CASSLGTSGRKGHEQYF
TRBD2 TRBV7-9 CASSLPGLAVQETQYF
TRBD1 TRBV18 CATSPGQGHQETQYF
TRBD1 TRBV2 CASSVTGGLYGYTF
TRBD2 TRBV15 CATSMLAGGTFSNYEQYF
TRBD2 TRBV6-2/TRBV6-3 CASSLLAGEVKNIQYF
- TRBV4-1 CASSPPSVTGNEKLFF
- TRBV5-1 CASSSTVNYGYTF
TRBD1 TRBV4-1 CASSQDRAYEQYF
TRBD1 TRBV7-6 CASSSQTGGGTDTQYF
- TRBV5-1 CASSLDPGWDSPLHF
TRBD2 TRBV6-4 CASSAREGQADTQYF
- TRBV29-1 CSGVLQGNTEAFF
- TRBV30 CAWSLRVGYEQYF
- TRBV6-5 CASRVGRLASPLHF
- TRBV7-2 CASKQGPRTEAFF
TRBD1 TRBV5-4 CASSSGQLSNEQFF
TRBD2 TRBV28 CASSLAGLADSYEQYF
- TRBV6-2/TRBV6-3 CASSYSGSQYF
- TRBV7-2 CASSLTINTEAFF
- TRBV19 CASSIEGGASYGEQFF
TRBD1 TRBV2 CASRGTGGIGYTF
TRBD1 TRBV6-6 CASSLTPGTGGTDTQYF
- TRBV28 CASSFHPAGPNNEQFF
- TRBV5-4 CASSLGTASGNTIYF